This is a list of T cell receptor beta chains from one sample in a study of blood T cell repertoires in COVID-19. Sequencing used immunoSEQ multiplex PCR; TCRdb keeps in-frame clones, though not all of them. This sample has about 180,000 clones, with about 85% found just once. The sequencing sample was made of peripheral blood. The origin of the receptors is a person aged 70 to 80 with COVID-19, enrolled during active disease. Each CDR3 is given with its conserved first and last residue. Each record gives: D gene, J gene, clone size, V gene, CDR3 DNA, CDR3 protein. The D gene is left open where the match is weak. Rows give clone size only sometimes, using once, few, many, or a class for an expanded clone.

- | TRBJ1-1 | - | TRBV27 | TGTGCCAGCAGTGACCCCCAGACAGAAGCTTTCTTT | CASSDPQTEAFF
TRBD2 | TRBJ2-3 | - | TRBV5-4 | TGTGCCAGCAGCAAACCGATAGCGGGGATGGTCACAGATACGCAGTATTTT | CASSKPIAGMVTDTQYF
- | TRBJ1-1 | - | TRBV6-2/TRBV6-3 | TGTGCCAGCAGTTACTCGAGAGCGACTGAAGCTTTCTTT | CASSYSRATEAFF
- | TRBJ2-2 | - | TRBV5-5 | TGTGCCAGCAGCTTGGACGGGAACACCGGGGAGCTGTTTTTT | CASSLDGNTGELFF
TRBD1 | TRBJ2-5 | - | TRBV28 | TGTGCCAGCAGTCAAGGGACAGGGGGTTGGGAGACCCAGTACTTC | CASSQGTGGWETQYF
- | TRBJ1-3 | - | TRBV5-8 | TGTGCCAGCAGCTCGATGAGGAGAAACACCATATATTTT | CASSSMRRNTIYF
TRBD1 | TRBJ2-1 | - | TRBV5-6 | TGTGCCAGCAGCTTGCCGGGACAGGGTTTTAATGAGCAGTTCTTC | CASSLPGQGFNEQFF
- | TRBJ1-3 | - | TRBV6-2/TRBV6-3 | TGTGCCAGCAGTCAACGGACAGCCTCTGGAAACACCATATATTTT | CASSQRTASGNTIYF
- | TRBJ1-6 | - | TRBV6-5 | TGTGCCAGCACCAACAGAGACGATTCACCCCTCCACTTT | CASTNRDDSPLHF
TRBD2 | TRBJ2-7 | - | TRBV7-3 | TGTGCCAGCAGGACTAGCGGGGACCTCTACGAGCAGTACTTC | CASRTSGDLYEQYF
- | TRBJ2-1 | - | TRBV14 | TGTGCCAGCAGCCAAGTACCCGCAGGGCAGTTCTTC | CASSQVPAGQFF
TRBD2 | TRBJ2-1 | - | TRBV6-4 | TGTGCCAGCAGTGAGGAACCAGCGGGGGTTTCCTACAATGAGCAGTTCTTC | CASSEEPAGVSYNEQFF
TRBD1 | TRBJ1-1 | - | TRBV6-2/TRBV6-3 | TGTGCCAGCAGTTACACAGTCCCGGGACAGGGAACGAACACTGAAGCTTTCTTT | CASSYTVPGQGTNTEAFF
TRBD2 | TRBJ2-6 | - | TRBV5-1 | TGCGCCAGCAGCTTGGTTCTAGCGGGACTGTCTGGGGCCAACGTCCTGACTTTC | CASSLVLAGLSGANVLTF
TRBD2 | TRBJ2-5 | - | TRBV5-4 | TGTGCCAGCAGCTCGGGACTAGCGGGCCAAGAGACCCAGTACTTC | CASSSGLAGQETQYF
- | TRBJ1-4 | - | TRBV27 | TGTGCCAGCCGTCAGGGATACGGTAATGAAAAACTGTTTTTT | CASRQGYGNEKLFF
TRBD1 | TRBJ2-1 | - | TRBV2 | TGTGCCAGCAGTGAAATGCAGGGGGCCGTTGGTGAGCAGTTCTTC | CASSEMQGAVGEQFF
TRBD2 | TRBJ2-1 | - | TRBV6-6 | TGTGCCAGCAAATTCGGGGGGGCTAGGAATGAGCAGTTCTTC | CASKFGGARNEQFF
TRBD1 | TRBJ2-2 | - | TRBV6-4 | TGTGCCAGCAAGCCGGGACAGGGGTACACCGGGGAGCTGTTTTTT | CASKPGQGYTGELFF
- | TRBJ1-6 | few | TRBV16 | TGTGCCAGCAGCCAATTAAATAATTCACCCCTCCACTTT | CASSQLNNSPLHF
- | TRBJ1-5 | - | TRBV12-2 | TGTGCAAGTCGCTTGGGTACCGACAGGGTTGGCAATCAGCCCCAGCATTTT | CASRLGTDRVGNQPQHF
- | TRBJ2-1 | once | TRBV7-2 | TGTGCCAGCAGCTTACAGCGGTATGAGCAGTTCTTC | CASSLQRYEQFF